Below, 18 T cell receptor beta chains from the same sample are listed, as sequenced in a study of cytomegalovirus exposure and HLA in healthy donors. Measured with immunoSEQ multiplex PCR; TCRdb has only the in-frame clones, and not every one. Among 300,000 to 350,000 clones, around 90% were seen once, and the ten largest hold approximately 0.96%. The material sequenced was PBMCs. The receptors stem from a man aged 25-45 years in good health and CMV-seronegative.

This clone came up once. This sequence joins TRBV18 and TRBJ2-5; D might be TRBD1 (5 bases). Germline V gene lookup returns CDR1 KGHSH and CDR2 LQKENI. The length of the CDR3 is 16 residues. The V end was cut by 3 bases, the J end by 2 bases, with 16 bases between. The CDR3 DNA reads TGTGCCAGCTCACCCAGGGCCATGCAGGCACAAGAGACCCAGTACTTC. Translation: CASSPRAMQAQETQYF.

The V and J genes are TRBV6-1 and TRBJ1-1; a weak D match, TRBD1 (6 bases). Trimming cost V 4 bases and J 2 bases, with 14 bases left between them. CDR1 and CDR2 (germline): MNHNS, SASEGT. CDR3 length: 15 residues. The CDR3 nucleotides are TGTGCCAGCAGTGCCCCGCAGGGGACAAACACTGAAGCTTTCTTT. Its translation: CASSAPQGTNTEAFF.

This clone showed up just a few times. As DNA, the CDR3 is TGTGCCAGCAGTGAAGCGGGGGTCACAGATACGCAGTATTTT. It translates to CASSEAGVTDTQYF. The gene calls are TRBV6-4 and TRBJ2-3, with 8 bases aligning to TRBD2. V gave up 3 bases and J gave up 2 bases; unmatched junction bases: 1. Germline V lookup: CDR1 MRHNA, CDR2 SNTAGT. The CDR3 extends over 14 amino acids.

The chain couples TRBV6-5 to TRBJ2-3, with D possibly matching TRBD2 (5 bases). Trimming removed 7 bases at V and 2 bases at J, with 10 bases between. CDR1 MNHEY and CDR2 SVGAGI come from the germline V gene. This CDR3 region has 13 residues. This CDR3 reads CASKTTNTDTQYF. The CDR3 DNA reads as TGTGCCAGCAAAACGACTAACACAGATACGCAGTATTTT.

The rearrangement joins TRBV7-9 to TRBJ1-6, with 9 bases lining up with TRBD1. CDR1 is SEHNR, CDR2 FQNEAQ, per germline (reference sequence). The J segment lost 6 bases and the V segment lost 3 bases, leaving 6 bases of the junction unmatched. The CDR3 extends over 16 amino acids. The CDR3 protein is CASSFPGTGSNSPLHF. The CDR3 DNA is TGTGCCAGCAGCTTCCCGGGGACAGGGAGTAATTCACCCCTCCACTTT.

The V and J genes are TRBV11-2 and TRBJ1-5; possibly TRBD1 for D (5 bases). Germline V lookup: CDR1 SGHAT, CDR2 FQNNGV. CDR3 length: 14 amino acids. V was pared by 0 bases and J by 3 bases, with 6 bases between. The CDR3 bases are TGTGCCAGCAGCTTAGACAGGGTCAATCAGCCCCAGCATTTT. This gives the protein CASSLDRVNQPQHF.

J is TRBJ2-1 and V is TRBV19; a weak D match, TRBD1 (6 bases). With 5 bases removed from V and 5 bases from J, the gap between germline ends came to 16 bases. The CDR3 has 15 amino acids. Germline V lookup: CDR1 LNHDA, CDR2 SQIVND (reference sequence). The chain's CDR3 is CASSGKTTGNNEQFF. CDR3 coding DNA: TGTGCCAGTAGTGGGAAAACTACAGGGAACAATGAGCAGTTCTTC.

This sequence joins TRBV5-4 and TRBJ2-7, with 7 nucleotides matching TRBD2. CDR1 SGHNT and CDR2 YYREEE come from the germline V gene (reference sequence). The CDR3 has 14 residues. V was pared by 3 bases and J by 3 bases, with 6 bases of the junction left unmatched. CDR3 loop: CASSSGLELYEQYF. CDR3 bases: TGTGCCAGCAGCTCTGGACTAGAACTCTACGAGCAGTACTTC. The full variable domain, with the rest looked up from reference TRBV5-4 and TRBJ2-7, is ETGVTQSPTHLIKTRGQQVTLRCSSQSGHNTVSWYQQALGQGPQFIFQYYREEENGRGNFPPRFSGLQFPNYSSELNVNALELDDSALYLCASSSGLELYEQYFGPGTRLTVT.

The V and J genes are TRBV18 and TRBJ2-1; a possible D gene is TRBD2 (6 bases). From germline, CDR1 is KGHSH and CDR2 LQKENI. This CDR3 is built from 16 residues. V was shortened by 1 base and J by 4 bases, with 14 bases between the two germline ends. CDR3 sequence (DNA): TGTGCCAGCTCACCACGGGGCGGGGCGGGATACAATGAGCAGTTCTTC. Protein: CASSPRGGAGYNEQFF.

V and J are TRBV12-5 and TRBJ1-1; D remains ambiguous. Per the germline V gene, CDR1 is LGHNT and CDR2 is FRNRAP. The CDR3 is made up of 14 amino acids. The ends were cut back, 0 bases at V and 5 bases at J, with 10 bases in the middle. CDR3 coding DNA: TGTGCTAGTGGTTTGGTTCCGTCCGGGACTGAAGCTTTCTTT. This gives the protein CASGLVPSGTEAFF. The complete variable domain, with remaining parts taken from reference TRBV12-5 and TRBJ1-1, reads DARVTQTPRHKVTEMGQEVTMRCQPILGHNTVFWYRQTMMQGLELLAYFRNRAPLDDSGMPKDRFSAEMPDATLATLKIQPSEPRDSAVYFCASGLVPSGTEAFFGQGTRLTVV.

The rearrangement uses TRBV29-1 and TRBJ2-5; a weak D match, TRBD1 (7 bases). Germline values: CDR1 SQVTM, CDR2 ANQGSEA. Trimming took off 7 bases at V and 5 bases at J, with 20 bases between the two ends. The CDR3 has 14 amino acids. The DNA for the CDR3 is TGCAGCGCCTCAAACCCGACAGGGAGGGAGACCCAGTACTTC. This translates into CSASNPTGRETQYF.

CDR3 sequence reads: CAISDQGEAFF. CDR3 bases: TGTGCCATCAGTGATCAGGGAGAAGCTTTCTTT. The chain couples TRBV10-3 to TRBJ1-1, with a possible D match to TRBD1 (5 bases). The CDR3 is 11 amino acids. Trimming took off 3 bases at V and 8 bases at J, with 7 bases between the two ends. CDR1 and CDR2 (germline): ENHRY, SYGVKD.

The chain uses TRBV6-5 and TRBJ1-5; TRBD1 aligns across 7 bases. Trimming removed 0 bases from V and 7 bases from J; junction bases left unmatched: 3. This CDR3 region has 14 residues. CDR1 and CDR2 (germline): MNHEY, SVGAGI. The CDR3: CASSYSGGVQPQHF. The CDR3 nucleotides read TGTGCCAGCAGTTACTCAGGGGGCGTCCAGCCCCAGCATTTT.

The V and J genes are TRBV4-1 and TRBJ2-7, with 9 bases identical to TRBD1. V trimming: 8 bases; J trimming: 2 bases; junction bases outside the gene matches: 10. CDR1 MGHRA and CDR2 YSYEKL come from the germline V gene. This CDR3 region has 15 residues. The CDR3 bases are TGCGCCAGCTCCCCGGGAACAGGGGGCCCCTACGAGCAGTACTTC. Translation gives CASSPGTGGPYEQYF.

This rearrangement joins TRBV4-3 to TRBJ2-7; possible D gene TRBD1, 6 bases. This CDR3 is built from 15 residues. Germline CDR1 and CDR2: LGHNA and YSLEER. Trimming cost V 3 bases and J 4 bases, with 16 bases left between them. CDR3 bases: TGCGCCAGCAGCCAGGACCGGGACATTTTATACGAGCAGTACTTC. Translated: CASSQDRDILYEQYF.

V usage is TRBV4-2 and J usage is TRBJ2-1; 7 nucleotides align to TRBD2. V trimming: 1 base; J trimming: 4 bases; junction bases outside the gene matches: 7. The germline gives CDR1 LGHNA, CDR2 YNFKEQ. This CDR3 is 16 amino acids long. The CDR3 is CASSQGLSGEYNEQFF. CDR3 bases: TGTGCCAGCAGCCAAGGATTAAGCGGGGAATACAATGAGCAGTTCTTC.

The genes are TRBV5-6 and TRBJ1-2; no firm D call. This CDR3 has 16 amino acids. Trimming pared 4 bases from V and 1 base from J, leaving 17 bases between. Germline V gene lookup returns CDR1 SGHDT and CDR2 YYEEEE. The CDR3 nucleotides read TGTGCCAGCAGCCCAGGTCCGGGAGAATATAACTATGGCTACACCTTC. Its translation: CASSPGPGEYNYGYTF.

In its sample, this clone was seen once. The chain is built from TRBV7-9 and TRBJ2-7; D gene unclear. The CDR3 sequence is 15 residues long. The germline CDR1 and CDR2 sequences are SEHNR and FQNEAQ (reference sequence). The V end was cut by 3 bases, the J end by 5 bases, with 17 bases between. This CDR3 is CASSLNGVRYDEQYF. CDR3 nucleotide sequence: TGTGCCAGCAGCTTGAACGGAGTCCGGTACGACGAGCAGTACTTC.